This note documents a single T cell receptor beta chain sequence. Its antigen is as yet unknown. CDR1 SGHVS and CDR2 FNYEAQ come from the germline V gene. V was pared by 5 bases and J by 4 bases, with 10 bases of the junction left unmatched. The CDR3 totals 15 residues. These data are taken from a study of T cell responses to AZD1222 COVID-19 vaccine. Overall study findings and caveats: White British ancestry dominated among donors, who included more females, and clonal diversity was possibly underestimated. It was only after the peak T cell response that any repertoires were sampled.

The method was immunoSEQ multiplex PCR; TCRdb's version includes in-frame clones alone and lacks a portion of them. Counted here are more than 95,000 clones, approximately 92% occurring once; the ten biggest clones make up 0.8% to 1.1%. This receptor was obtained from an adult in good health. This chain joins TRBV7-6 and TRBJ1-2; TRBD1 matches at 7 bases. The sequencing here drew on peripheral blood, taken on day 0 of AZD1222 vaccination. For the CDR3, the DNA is TGTGCCAGCAGCCGAGGTGCAACAGGGGCCTATGGCTACACCTTC. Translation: CASSRGATGAYGYTF.